A single sample gave rise to the 10 T cell receptor beta chains below, sequenced in a study of blood T cell repertoires in COVID-19. Data came from immunoSEQ multiplex PCR; TCRdb stores just in-frame clones and leaves some out. The sample holds approximately 290,000 clones, 85% to 90% seen once. Input material: peripheral blood. The receptors shown here come from a man aged 30 to 45 with acute or convalescent COVID-19.

This rearrangement joins TRBV4-1 to TRBJ1-5; maybe TRBD1 (6 bases). Germline V lookup: CDR1 MGHRA, CDR2 YSYEKL. V gave up 2 bases and J gave up 9 bases, with 14 bases separating them. The CDR3 is 14 residues long. CDR3 in DNA: TGCGCCAGCAGCCAACAGGGGCTAAGTATGCCCCAGCATTTT. Its translation: CASSQQGLSMPQHF.

The chain carries TRBV10-3 and TRBJ1-4; no clear D. Germline-derived CDR1 and CDR2 are ENHRY and SYGVKD. The CDR3 is 16 amino acids. Trimming took off 3 bases at V and 7 bases at J, with 18 bases between the two ends. CDR3 residues: CAISDRGRGIGEKLFF. The CDR3 DNA follows: TGTGCCATCAGTGACCGAGGGCGCGGTATCGGTGAAAAACTGTTTTTT.

A single count supports this clone. Here the CDR3 DNA reads TGCGCCAGCAGCCGTGAACTAGTAGAGACCCAGTACTTC. Amino acids: CASSRELVETQYF. The rearrangement joins TRBV5-1 to TRBJ2-5, with TRBD2 as a possible D gene (5 bases). The germline V gene has CDR1 SGHRS and CDR2 YFSETQ. This CDR3 has 13 residues. V was pared by 4 bases and J by 4 bases, with 11 bases between.

The chain is built from TRBV4-1 and TRBJ2-3, with a possible D match to TRBD1 (5 bases). Germline values: CDR1 MGHRA, CDR2 YSYEKL. The V and J ends lost 1 base and 2 bases respectively, with 7 bases between them. CDR3 length: 14 residues. The CDR3 loop reads CASSQAGHTDTQYF. The CDR3 coding sequence is TGCGCCAGCAGCCAAGCCGGACACACAGATACGCAGTATTTT.

This clone was seen once. The V and J genes are TRBV5-6 and TRBJ1-3; D gene uncertain. The CDR3 is 16 residues long. The germline gives CDR1 SGHDT, CDR2 YYEEEE. Trimming took 1 base from V and 0 from J, leaving 11 bases between them. Written as DNA, the CDR3 is TGTGCCAGCAGCTTGCCCGGGTTCTACTCTGGAAACACCATATATTTT. Translating gives CASSLPGFYSGNTIYF.

The V call is TRBV7-3, the J call TRBJ1-1; D gene uncertain. The CDR3 contains 15 residues. Trimming stripped 4 bases from V and 1 base from J, with 13 bases between. Looked up from germline, CDR1 is SGHTA and CDR2 is FQGTGA. CDR3 nucleotides: TGTGCCAGCAGCTCTTGGGTGAGAGGGAACACTGAAGCTTTCTTT. Translation: CASSSWVRGNTEAFF.

The chain employs TRBV6-5 and TRBJ1-4; a weak D match, TRBD1 (6 bases). V lost 6 bases, J lost 3 bases, and 14 bases lay in between. The CDR3 is 15 amino acids. The germline V gene encodes CDR1 MNHEY and CDR2 SVGAGI. In DNA form, the CDR3 reads TGTGCCAGCAGACAGGGTGTCTCATCTAATGAAAAACTGTTTTTT. This codes for CASRQGVSSNEKLFF.

The V call is TRBV10-2, the J call TRBJ2-7; 10 bases align to TRBD2. Unmatched junction bases numbered 9, after V lost 6 bases and J lost 4 bases. This CDR3 region has 15 residues. Germline CDR1 is WSHSY and CDR2 is SAAADI. In nucleotides, the CDR3 is TGCGCCAGCAGGAAGGGGACTAGCGCCGAATACGAGCAGTACTTC. Protein sequence: CASRKGTSAEYEQYF.

In its sample, this clone was seen a few times. The rearrangement uses TRBV19 and TRBJ1-1; no firm D call. Germline assignment: CDR1 LNHDA and CDR2 SQIVND (reference sequence). The CDR3 consists of 15 residues. V dropped 5 bases and J dropped 5 bases, with 18 bases sitting between them. The CDR3 bases are TGTGCCAGTAGTGACGCGGGTGGAGGGAGGACTGAAGCTTTCTTT. Translated: CASSDAGGGRTEAFF.

V usage is TRBV12-5 and J usage is TRBJ2-1; 11 nucleotides align to TRBD2. V shed 7 bases and J 8 bases; nucleotides not matched to a gene: 13. Germline lookup yields CDR1 LGHNT and CDR2 FRNRAP. This CDR3 is 16 amino acids long. CDR3 DNA: TGTGCTAGTGTCCTAGAGGCTAGCGGGAGGTTCGATGAGCAGTTCTTC. Translation gives CASVLEASGRFDEQFF.